The 2 T cell receptor beta chains presented below share a single source sample, sequenced in a study of T cells after yellow fever vaccination. MiXCR, run by TCRdb on the 5' RACE reads, gives a single entry per CDR3 protein. Among a few hundred thousand distinct CDR3 sequences listed, roughly a fifth were seen once. This specimen consisted of PBMCs, obtained 15 days after the yellow fever booster vaccination. These receptors all stem from a man under 40 who received the YFV17D yellow fever vaccine.

This clonotype was seen repeatedly, ten times or more. This chain joins TRBV20-1 and TRBJ2-4; D unclear. Trimming shortened V by 4 bases and J by 2 bases, and 9 bases separated the two germline ends. From germline, CDR1 is DFQATT and CDR2 SNEGSKA (reference sequence). The CDR3 contains 13 residues. In DNA form, the CDR3 reads TGCAGTGCTACCCCCGTAACCAAAAACATTCAGTACTTC. This gives the protein CSATPVTKNIQYF.

The table lists this clonotype with a few counts. V gene TRBV10-2 combines with J gene TRBJ2-1, with TRBD2 identical over 8 bases. The CDR3 is 14 residues long. The J segment lost 5 bases and the V segment lost 7 bases, leaving 7 bases of the junction unmatched. The germline V gene encodes CDR1 WSHSY and CDR2 SAAADI. CDR3 DNA sequence: TGCGCCAGCAAGTACGTTAGCGGGAACAATGAGCAGTTCTTC. As protein: CASKYVSGNNEQFF.